This T cell receptor beta chain was profiled in a study of control samples from healthy donors and cancer patients. V was pared by 1 base and J by 10 bases, with 14 bases between. There are 15 residues in the CDR3. Germline CDR1 and CDR2: SNHLY and FYNNEI. The repertoire was sequenced with immunoSEQ multiplex PCR; TCRdb's copy has only in-frame clones and lacks some. This sample yields about 190,000 clones, of which approximately 90% are seen a single time; over 1.5% belongs to the top ten. The sequence came from a young man in good health. What was sequenced was blood. This chain connects TRBV2 to TRBJ1-6; a weak D match, TRBD1 (5 bases). CDR3 loop: CASSEGQMDTSPLHF. The CDR3 DNA follows: TGTGCCAGCAGTGAAGGGCAGATGGACACATCACCCCTCCACTTT.